A single sample gave rise to the 31 T cell receptor beta chains below, sequenced in a study of neurological immune-mediated disorders. TCRdb re-called the 5' RACE reads with MiXCR, one entry per CDR3 protein. Seen here are about 78,000 distinct CDR3 sequences, approximately 5% observed once, and the top ten hold about 2.4%. Sequenced input: PBMCs. The receptors were gathered from a young woman with multiple sclerosis.

This clonotype showed up many times. The V call is TRBV12-3 or TRBV12-4, the J call TRBJ2-7, with unresolved D. The CDR3 runs 12 residues. V was clipped by 5 bases and J by 5 bases, with 10 bases between them. CDR3 loop: CASSPHRDEQYF. Written as DNA, the CDR3 is TGTGCCAGCAGTCCCCACCGGGACGAGCAGTACTTC.

This clonotype was detected ten times or more. The J gene is TRBJ2-1, the V gene TRBV20-1; 7 bases fit TRBD2. The V segment lost 0 bases and the J segment 16 bases; nucleotides outside the gene matches: 12. The length of the CDR3 is 13 residues. CDR1 and CDR2 from the germline V gene are DFQATT and SNEGSKA (reference sequence). DNA of the CDR3: TGCAGTGCTAGAGATCGGGCGGGAGTGGCCCAATTCTTC. Amino acid sequence: CSARDRAGVAQFF.

This clonotype was picked up many times. The chain employs TRBV10-3 and TRBJ1-1; D gene uncertain. The germline CDR1 and CDR2 sequences are ENHRY and SYGVKD. This CDR3 has 11 amino acids. The ends were cut back, 10 bases at V and 6 bases at J, with 12 bases in the middle. The CDR3 bases are TGTGCCACGGTGACTGAGTCTGAAGCTTTCTTT. This codes for CATVTESEAFF.

In this sample, this clonotype turned up many times. Written as DNA, the CDR3 is TGTGCCAGCAGTGTAGACAGAGGACCCTCTAATGGCTACACCTTC. Protein sequence: CASSVDRGPSNGYTF. V usage is TRBV12-3 or TRBV12-4 and J usage is TRBJ1-2, with a weak D call TRBD1 (5 bases). V lost 5 bases and J 6 bases, leaving 19 bases between the germline ends. The CDR3 is 15 residues long.

Ten or more counts support this clonotype. CDR3 DNA sequence: TGTGCCAGCAGCCTAACAGGAGTCTCTGGGGCCAACGTCCTGACTTTC. This codes for CASSLTGVSGANVLTF. The chain links TRBV3-1 to TRBJ2-6, with a tentative D call TRBD1 (5 bases). Germline V lookup: CDR1 LGHDT, CDR2 YNNKEL (reference sequence). The CDR3 loop spans 16 amino acids. V gave up 4 bases and J gave up 0 bases, with 10 bases separating them. Combining the CDR3 with reference TRBV3-1 and TRBJ2-6 gives the whole variable domain DTAVSQTPKYLVTQMGNDKSIKCEQNLGHDTMYWYKQDSKKFLKIMFSYNNKELIINETVPNRFSPKSPDKAHLNLHINSLELGDSAVYFCASSLTGVSGANVLTFGAGSRLTVL.

This clonotype was detected ten times or more. The V call is TRBV24-1, the J call TRBJ2-3; 13 bases match TRBD2. The CDR3 totals 13 residues. After removal of 4 bases from V and 14 bases from J, the junction contained 5 bases not matched to a gene. Germline CDR1 is KGHDR and CDR2 is SFDVKD. The CDR3 DNA is TGTGCCACCAGTGACTTCACTAGCGGGAGGGTGTATTTT. Its translation is CATSDFTSGRVYF.

Many counts were recorded for this clonotype. The CDR3 nucleotides are TGTGCCAGCAGTCCGAGACTAGCGGGGGTGTCCGCGAACACCGGGGAGCTGTTTTTT. This sequence encodes CASSPRLAGVSANTGELFF. This chain links TRBV12-3 or TRBV12-4 with TRBJ2-2, with 12 bases fitting TRBD2. V shed 5 bases, J shed 0 bases, and the junction held 10 bases outside the gene matches. This CDR3 region has 19 residues.

This clonotype has just a few counts. This chain connects TRBV20-1 to TRBJ2-3; 8 nucleotides agree with TRBD1. CDR1 DFQATT and CDR2 SNEGSKA come from the germline V gene (reference sequence). The V segment lost 6 bases and the J segment 3 bases; nucleotides outside the gene matches: 11. This CDR3 has 15 amino acids. The CDR3 DNA sequence: TGCAGTGCCATCGGGCAGGGGGCCGGTACAGATACGCAGTATTTT. Amino acid sequence: CSAIGQGAGTDTQYF.

The chain uses TRBV7-8 and TRBJ1-2, with 9 nucleotides matching TRBD1. With V trimmed by 1 base and J by 1 base, 7 bases remained unmatched. The length of the CDR3 is 17 residues. Germline V gene lookup returns CDR1 SGHVS and CDR2 FQNEAQ. CDR3 region: CASSLGGQGGFNYGYTF. The CDR3 DNA reads as TGTGCCAGCAGCTTAGGGGGACAGGGTGGATTTAACTATGGCTACACCTTC.

This clonotype was seen ten or more times. This chain links TRBV20-1 with TRBJ1-5; D ambiguous. Trimming cost V 3 bases and J 6 bases, with 15 bases left between them. CDR1 DFQATT and CDR2 SNEGSKA come from the germline V gene (reference sequence). The CDR3 totals 14 residues. In DNA form, the CDR3 reads TGCAGTGCTAGGGAACTGCTCCCGGGTCAGCCCCAGCATTTT. Its protein product is CSARELLPGQPQHF.

This clonotype occurred many times. A much larger clone differs by one base, so this may be a read error. The chain employs TRBV12-3 or TRBV12-4 and TRBJ2-7; TRBD2 might be the D (6 bases). This CDR3 spans 15 amino acids. V was trimmed by 10 bases and J by 3 bases, leaving 22 bases between them. CDR3 residues: CANTPAGQDIYEQYF. The CDR3 region has the DNA TGTGCCAACACTCCGGCGGGGCAGGATATCTACGAGCAGTACTTC.

Regarding this clonotype: A clone one base away is much larger, so this may be a read error. The gene calls are TRBV20-1 and TRBJ2-5; D is unresolved. Germline V lookup: CDR1 DFQATT, CDR2 SNEGSKA (reference sequence). The CDR3 consists of 13 residues. The CDR3 coding sequence is TGCAGTGCTAGACGGGCGGAGTTAGAGACCCCGTACTTC. It is translated as CSARRAELETPYF.

The chain combines TRBV12-3 or TRBV12-4 with TRBJ2-1; 8 nucleotides line up with TRBD1. The length of the CDR3 is 14 residues. V dropped 5 bases and J dropped 5; count of bases not matched to a gene: 5. CDR3 residues: CASSRQGRHNEQFF. CDR3 in DNA: TGTGCCAGCAGTCGACAGGGGAGACACAATGAGCAGTTCTTC.

This clonotype was observed a handful of times. The chain has TRBV18 and TRBJ2-7, with a weak D call TRBD2 (5 bases). Trimming removed 3 bases at V and 5 bases at J, with 11 bases between. This CDR3 region has 13 residues. Germline V lookup: CDR1 KGHSH, CDR2 LQKENI. CDR3 coding DNA: TGTGCCAGCTCACCTCCGGGGTGGAACGAGCAGTACTTC. Protein: CASSPPGWNEQYF.

This clonotype was counted ten times or more. This chain uses TRBV28 with TRBJ2-5; D may be TRBD2 (6 bases). The CDR3 runs to 15 residues. V lost 5 bases to trimming and J lost 5 bases, with 18 bases between them. Germline V lookup: CDR1 MDHEN, CDR2 SYDVKM. CDR3 nucleotides: TGTGCCAGCAGTCGTACTGCGGGGATCCAGGAGACCCAGTACTTC. Translated, it gives CASSRTAGIQETQYF.

The chain carries TRBV20-1 and TRBJ2-3, with TRBD1 identical over 8 bases. J was trimmed by 5 bases and V by 4 bases; bases with no gene match: 8. CDR1 is DFQATT, CDR2 SNEGSKA, per germline (reference sequence). The CDR3 length is 14 residues. CDR3 bases: TGCAGTGCTAAGCAGGGGGCGGGGAAAGATACGCAGTATTTT. Residues: CSAKQGAGKDTQYF.

This clonotype was counted at least ten times. The rearrangement links TRBV28 to TRBJ2-5; 7 nucleotides line up with TRBD1. The V gene end was trimmed by 5 bases and the J gene end by 1 base; junction bases not matched to a gene: 4. The CDR3 consists of 14 residues. Per germline, CDR1 MDHEN and CDR2 SYDVKM. The CDR3 sequence: CASSPRQGQETQYF. The CDR3 DNA follows: TGTGCCAGCAGTCCAAGACAGGGCCAAGAGACCCAGTACTTC.

V gene TRBV12-3 or TRBV12-4 combines with J gene TRBJ2-7; D is unresolved. The ends were cut back, 1 base at V and 6 bases at J, with 7 bases in the middle. This CDR3 contains 12 residues. The CDR3 protein is CASSLGSSEQYF. CDR3 bases: TGTGCCAGCAGTTTAGGCAGCTCCGAGCAGTACTTC.

This clonotype was counted at least ten times. This chain connects TRBV6-5 to TRBJ2-7, with D perhaps TRBD1 (8 bases). Trimming removed 0 bases at V and 6 bases at J, with 21 bases between. The CDR3 is 17 residues long. Germline V gene data show CDR1 as MNHEY and CDR2 as SVGAGI. The CDR3 DNA reads as TGTGCCAGCAGTTACTCGGCGGACAGGGTAGTAGCGGGCGAGCAGTACTTC. It encodes CASSYSADRVVAGEQYF.

At least ten counts were recorded for this clonotype. V is TRBV6-6 and J is TRBJ2-7, with 10 bases lining up with TRBD1. CDR1 and CDR2 from the germline V gene are MNHNY and SVGAGI (reference sequence). This CDR3 has 15 amino acids. Germline trimming cut 6 bases from V and 0 bases from J; bases unmatched to any gene: 5. The DNA for the CDR3 is TGTGCCAGCAGGCGGGACAGGGGAAGCTCCTACGAGCAGTACGTC. This encodes CASRRDRGSSYEQYV.

At least ten counts were recorded for this clonotype. For the CDR3, the DNA is TGCGCCAGCAGACCGACAGGGGGCGGAGGCTATGGCTACACCTTC. This codes for CASRPTGGGGYGYTF. The chain couples TRBV5-1 to TRBJ1-2; 10 bases map to TRBD1. Germline V gene lookup returns CDR1 SGHRS and CDR2 YFSETQ. After removal of 5 bases from V and 4 bases from J, the junction contained 8 bases not matched to a gene. CDR3 length: 15 residues.

The chain employs TRBV6-5 and TRBJ1-2; 9 bases agree with TRBD1. Trimming took 6 bases from V and 10 from J; bases not matched to a gene: 9. In germline, CDR1 is MNHEY, CDR2 SVGAGI. The CDR3 runs to 13 residues. CDR3 in DNA: TGTGCCAGCAGGGAGACAGGGGGAGGCGACTACACCTTC. Translation gives CASRETGGGDYTF.

Many counts were recorded for this clonotype. The chain carries TRBV5-1 and TRBJ2-1; D remains ambiguous. Germline V gene lookup returns CDR1 SGHRS and CDR2 YFSETQ. This CDR3 has 15 residues. V shed 6 bases and J shed 8 bases, with 21 bases lying between them. CDR3 protein: CASNFDRSYGDEQFF. The DNA of the CDR3 is TGCGCCAGCAACTTTGACCGCTCTTATGGCGATGAGCAGTTCTTC.

This clonotype showed up just a few times. V gene TRBV28 combines with J gene TRBJ2-3, with a tentative D call TRBD1 (6 bases). The V gene's germline CDR1 is MDHEN and CDR2 SYDVKM. Deletions cut 6 bases from V and 4 bases from J, with 14 bases between. The CDR3 totals 14 residues. CDR3 sequence reads: CASSTQQGPDTQYF. CDR3 DNA sequence: TGTGCCAGCAGCACGCAACAGGGTCCAGATACGCAGTATTTT.

This clonotype showed up many times. The chain has TRBV18 and TRBJ1-1; D remains ambiguous. Germline V CDR1 and CDR2: KGHSH, LQKENI. This CDR3 comprises 13 residues. Trimming shortened V by 2 bases and J by 1 base, and 5 bases separated the two germline ends. CDR3 sequence: CASSPAENTEAFF. The CDR3 bases are TGTGCCAGCTCACCAGCAGAGAACACTGAAGCTTTCTTT.

There are many counts of this clonotype. This chain uses TRBV21-1 with TRBJ2-1; the table's D call TRBD1 went unverified against the DNA. TRBV21-1 has pseudogene status. The CDR3 is made up of 16 amino acids. CDR3 loop: CASSKTPGQNYNEQFF. In DNA form, the CDR3 reads TGTGCCAGCAGCAAAACACCGGGGCAGAACTACAATGAGCAGTTCTTC.

This clonotype was seen many times. The chain has TRBV5-1 and TRBJ2-3, with a tentative D call TRBD2 (6 bases). CDR3 size: 15 residues. Germline V CDR1 and CDR2: SGHRS, YFSETQ. With 2 bases removed from V and 2 bases from J, the gap between germline ends came to 12 bases. The DNA of the CDR3 is TGCGCCAGCAGCTTACGCGGGACTGACACAGATACGCAGTATTTT. This gives the protein CASSLRGTDTDTQYF. Full variable domain (outside the CDR3, taken from reference TRBV5-1 and TRBJ2-3): KAGVTQTPRYLIKTRGQQVTLSCSPISGHRSVSWYQQTPGQGLQFLFEYFSETQRNKGNFPGRFSGRQFSNSRSEMNVSTLELGDSALYLCASSLRGTDTDTQYFGPGTRLTVL.

This clonotype occurred many times. This chain uses TRBV18 with TRBJ2-1, with 7 bases fitting TRBD1. This CDR3 region has 15 residues. Losses at the gene ends were 1 base for V and 7 bases for J; bases not matched to a gene: 7. From germline, CDR1 is KGHSH and CDR2 LQKENI. The CDR3 region is CASSPHRQGANEQFF. CDR3 coding DNA: TGTGCCAGCTCACCACATAGACAGGGAGCAAATGAGCAGTTCTTC.

The chain joins TRBV21-1 to TRBJ2-5; TRBD1 reflects the table's D call only, with no check against the DNA. TRBV21-1 is a pseudogene segment. The CDR3 length is 16 residues. The CDR3 region has the DNA TGTGCCAGCAGCATAAAGAAGGCACCCCTAGAAGAGACCCAGTACTTC. The encoded protein is CASSIKKAPLEETQYF.

There are many counts of this clonotype. CDR3 in DNA: TGTGCCAGCAGCGTAGAGGTGTCGGGGGCTTACAATGAGCAGTTCTTC. Its protein product is CASSVEVSGAYNEQFF. The chain joins TRBV9 to TRBJ2-1; D may be TRBD1 or TRBD2 (6 bases each). This CDR3 is 16 amino acids long. Germline CDR1 reads SGDLS; CDR2 reads YYNGEE. V was trimmed by 0 bases and J by 4 bases, leaving 14 bases between them.

This clonotype was seen at least ten times. The chain employs TRBV20-1 and TRBJ2-7, with D possibly matching TRBD2 (5 bases). The germline V and J ends were trimmed by 3 bases and 0 bases, with 12 bases remaining between them. Per germline, CDR1 DFQATT and CDR2 SNEGSKA (reference sequence). CDR3 length equals 14 residues. The CDR3 reads CSASDAAASYEQYF. The CDR3, as DNA: TGCAGTGCTAGTGACGCAGCGGCCTCCTACGAGCAGTACTTC.